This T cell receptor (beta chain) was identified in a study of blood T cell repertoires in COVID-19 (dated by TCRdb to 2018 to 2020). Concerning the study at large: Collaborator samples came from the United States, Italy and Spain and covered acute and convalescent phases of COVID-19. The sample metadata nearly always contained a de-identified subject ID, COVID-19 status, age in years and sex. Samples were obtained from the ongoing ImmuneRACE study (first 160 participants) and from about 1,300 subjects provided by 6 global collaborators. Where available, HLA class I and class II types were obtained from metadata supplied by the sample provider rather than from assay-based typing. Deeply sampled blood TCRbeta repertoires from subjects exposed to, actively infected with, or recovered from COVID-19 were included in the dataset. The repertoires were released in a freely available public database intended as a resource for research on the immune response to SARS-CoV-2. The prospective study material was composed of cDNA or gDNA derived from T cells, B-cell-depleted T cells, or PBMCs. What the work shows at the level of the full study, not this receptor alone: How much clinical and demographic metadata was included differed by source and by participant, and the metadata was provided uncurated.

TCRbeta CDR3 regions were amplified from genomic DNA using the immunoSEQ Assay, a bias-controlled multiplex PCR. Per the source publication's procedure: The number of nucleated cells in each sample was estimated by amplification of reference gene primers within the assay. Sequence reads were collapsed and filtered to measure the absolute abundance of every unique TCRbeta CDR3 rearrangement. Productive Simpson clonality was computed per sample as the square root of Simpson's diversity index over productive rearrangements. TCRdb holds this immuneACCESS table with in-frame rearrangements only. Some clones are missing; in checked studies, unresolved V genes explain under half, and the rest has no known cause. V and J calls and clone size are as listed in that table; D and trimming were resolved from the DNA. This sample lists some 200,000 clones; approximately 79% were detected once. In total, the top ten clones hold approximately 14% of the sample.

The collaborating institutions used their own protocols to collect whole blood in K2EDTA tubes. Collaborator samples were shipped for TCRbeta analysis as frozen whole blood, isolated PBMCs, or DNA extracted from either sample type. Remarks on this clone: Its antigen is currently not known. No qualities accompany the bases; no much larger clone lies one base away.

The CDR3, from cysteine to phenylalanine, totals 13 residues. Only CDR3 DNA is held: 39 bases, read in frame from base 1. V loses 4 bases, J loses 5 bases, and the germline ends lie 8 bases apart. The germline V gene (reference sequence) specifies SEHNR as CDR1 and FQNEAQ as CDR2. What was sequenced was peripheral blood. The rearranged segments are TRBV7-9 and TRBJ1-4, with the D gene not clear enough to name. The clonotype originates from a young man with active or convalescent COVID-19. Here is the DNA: TGTGCCAGCAGCTCGCCCGGGAATGAAAAACTGTTTTTT. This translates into CASSSPGNEKLFF.